The TCR beta chain under discussion was sequenced for a study of cytomegalovirus exposure and HLA in healthy donors. Regarding the study as a whole: Cytomegalovirus status, reportedly, was diagnosed with high specificity and sensitivity by the classifier. There were three CMV-associated chains whose specificity for CMV antigens was confirmed in vitro. Most TCRs appeared rarely, but some public TCRs recurred in many donors.

TCRdb keeps only in-frame clones here, not all; method: immunoSEQ multiplex PCR. The sample lists over 55,000 clones; about 93% were seen once. CDR3 size: 17 residues. V lost 2 bases, J lost 3 bases, and 11 bases stayed unmatched. Germline V gene lookup returns CDR1 SGHDT and CDR2 YYEEEE. A note on this clone: Its antigen remains unidentified.

The J gene is TRBJ1-5, the V gene TRBV5-6; TRBD1 matches 7 bases. The sample taken for sequencing was PBMCs. The receptor was derived from a man in his late teens or twenties in good health and CMV-seronegative. The CDR3 DNA follows: TGTGCCAGCAGCTTTGGGGGACAGATTACTTACAATCAGCCCCAGCATTTT. This sequence encodes CASSFGGQITYNQPQHF.